What follows are 32 T cell receptor beta chains derived from one specimen sequenced in a study of blood T cell repertoires in COVID-19. Data came from immunoSEQ multiplex PCR; TCRdb stores just in-frame clones and leaves some out. The repertoire holds around 120,000 clones, around 63% seen once, with 2.2% in the top ten. Sequencing was performed on peripheral blood. These receptors all come from a woman aged 70-85 years with acute or convalescent COVID-19.

This clone was counted between two and nine times. The chain uses TRBV13 and TRBJ2-7, with 7 bases aligning to TRBD1. Germline trimming cut 4 bases from V and 1 base from J; bases unmatched to any gene: 4. The CDR3 contains 14 residues. Germline V lookup: CDR1 PRHDT, CDR2 FYEKMQ (reference sequence). CDR3: CASSSRQGSYEQYF. The CDR3 coding sequence is TGTGCCAGCAGCTCCAGACAGGGTTCCTACGAGCAGTACTTC.

The chain employs TRBV19 and TRBJ2-7; D may be TRBD1 (5 bases). Per germline, CDR1 LNHDA and CDR2 SQIVND (reference sequence). Trimming left V 2 bases short and J 1 base short, with 12 bases between. CDR3 size: 15 residues. The CDR3 DNA reads as TGTGCCAGTAGTATAATTGGTACAGGATCCTACGAGCAGTACTTC. This gives the protein CASSIIGTGSYEQYF.

The chain carries TRBV7-9 and TRBJ2-3, with 9 bases that match TRBD2. The V segment lost 3 bases and the J segment 5 bases; nucleotides outside the gene matches: 3. Germline CDR1 and CDR2: SEHNR and FQNEAQ (reference sequence). There are 14 residues in the CDR3. The CDR3 region is CASSFAGGRDTQYF. CDR3 nucleotides: TGTGCCAGCAGCTTCGCGGGGGGGCGAGATACGCAGTATTTT.

J is TRBJ2-1 and V is TRBV2, with 12 bases matching TRBD2. CDR3 size: 17 residues. CDR1 SNHLY and CDR2 FYNNEI come from the germline V gene. Losses at the gene ends were 8 bases for V and 0 bases for J; bases not matched to a gene: 8. The CDR3 nucleotides read TGTGCCAGCGGAGGGGGGACTAGCGGGTACTCCTACAATGAGCAGTTCTTC. Encoded protein: CASGGGTSGYSYNEQFF.

This chain connects TRBV2 to TRBJ1-2, with 7 bases aligning to TRBD1. Germline trimming cut 5 bases from V and 2 bases from J; bases unmatched to any gene: 17. In germline, CDR1 is SNHLY, CDR2 FYNNEI. This CDR3 is built from 18 residues. The CDR3 here is CASSYSYRGQDLNYGYTF. Written as DNA, the CDR3 is TGTGCCAGCAGTTATTCTTACAGGGGACAAGATCTAAACTATGGCTACACCTTC.

The CDR3 DNA reads as TGCGCCAGCAGCTTGGAGAGTACGGGACAGGGCTTGGGCTACACCTTC. Amino acid sequence: CASSLESTGQGLGYTF. J is TRBJ1-2 and V is TRBV5-1; 9 nucleotides match TRBD1. Germline assignment: CDR1 SGHRS and CDR2 YFSETQ. The CDR3 loop spans 16 amino acids. The trim removed 0 bases at V and 8 bases at J, leaving 11 bases unmatched.

This clone has just one count. The chain employs TRBV9 and TRBJ2-1, with 12 bases identical to TRBD2. The CDR3 runs 14 residues. V trimming: 3 bases; J trimming: 11 bases; junction bases outside the gene matches: 6. Germline V gene data show CDR1 as SGDLS and CDR2 as YYNGEE. Written as DNA, the CDR3 is TGTGCCAGCAGCGACCTAGCGGGGGGGGAAAAGCAGTTCTTC. Translated, it gives CASSDLAGGEKQFF.

In DNA form, the CDR3 reads TGTGCCAGTAGTATAGATGGGCAGATTTATGGCTACACCTTC. This gives the protein CASSIDGQIYGYTF. This chain links TRBV19 with TRBJ1-2; D is unresolved. V lost 0 bases to trimming and J lost 5 bases, with 10 bases between them. CDR3 size: 14 residues. The germline V gene has CDR1 LNHDA and CDR2 SQIVND (reference sequence).

The chain combines TRBV9 with TRBJ1-4, with D possibly TRBD1 on 6 matching bases. The CDR3 has 16 amino acids. V lost 4 bases and J lost 4, with 17 bases in between. Germline CDR1 is SGDLS and CDR2 is YYNGEE. The CDR3 reads CASSTRQETGNEKLFF. CDR3 nucleotide sequence: TGTGCCAGCAGCACTCGACAGGAAACGGGTAATGAAAAACTGTTTTTT.

The chain recombines TRBV19 with TRBJ2-7; 7 bases are a match to TRBD1. CDR3 size: 14 residues. Germline CDR1 and CDR2: LNHDA and SQIVND (reference sequence). The J segment lost 2 bases and the V segment lost 5 bases, leaving 6 bases of the junction unmatched. CDR3 coding DNA: TGTGCCAGTAGTCCACGACAGGGAACCTACGAGCAGTACTTC. It codes for CASSPRQGTYEQYF.

V is TRBV5-6 and J is TRBJ2-7, with D perhaps matching TRBD2 (6 bases). Germline values: CDR1 SGHDT, CDR2 YYEEEE. The CDR3 length is 16 residues. Trimming shortened V by 4 bases and J by 6 bases, and 23 bases separated the two germline ends. The CDR3 region is CASSLPGRAMGGEQYF. The CDR3 region has the DNA TGTGCCAGCAGCCTTCCTGGTAGGGCAATGGGAGGCGAGCAGTACTTC.

V is TRBV28 and J is TRBJ2-7; D might be TRBD1 (5 bases). The CDR3 totals 13 residues. Germline V gene sequence: CDR1 MDHEN, CDR2 SYDVKM. V lost 3 bases and J 1 base, leaving 7 bases between the germline ends. Here the CDR3 DNA reads TGTGCCAGCAGTTTGGGGCGATCCTACGAGCAGTACTTC. Translated: CASSLGRSYEQYF.

V gene TRBV28 combines with J gene TRBJ2-7, with D maybe TRBD2 (5 bases). The CDR3 is 13 amino acids. Trimming stripped 11 bases from V and 0 bases from J, with 14 bases between. Germline CDR1 and CDR2: MDHEN and SYDVKM. The CDR3, as DNA: TGTGCCTCCCACTCGGGGAACTCCTACGAGCAGTACTTC. Protein product: CASHSGNSYEQYF.

The J gene is TRBJ2-5, the V gene TRBV10-3; perhaps TRBD1 as D (5 bases). The CDR3 runs to 13 residues. CDR1 and CDR2 from the germline V gene are ENHRY and SYGVKD. Trimming pared 9 bases from V and 5 bases from J, leaving 16 bases between. CDR3 bases: TGTGCCATGGCCCGCCAGGGTGGCGAGACCCAGTACTTC. Translated, it gives CAMARQGGETQYF.

V gene TRBV3-1 (or the pseudogene TRBV3-2) combines with J gene TRBJ1-1; TRBD1 might be the D (5 bases). CDR1 and CDR2 from the germline V gene are LGHDT and YNNKEL (reference sequence). CDR3 length: 14 amino acids. Trimming took off 6 bases at V and 1 base at J, with 12 bases between the two ends. For the CDR3, the DNA is TGTGCCAGCAGACGCGGGACGGGGAACACTGAAGCTTTCTTT. Residues: CASRRGTGNTEAFF.

This rearrangement joins TRBV7-9 to TRBJ1-2, with 8 nucleotides matching TRBD1. Germline V gives CDR1 SEHNR, CDR2 FQNEAQ (reference sequence). The CDR3 extends over 15 amino acids. V trimming: 5 bases; J trimming: 6 bases; junction bases outside the gene matches: 11. CDR3 region: CASSRGQGTTNGYTF. The CDR3 region has the DNA TGTGCCAGCAGCCGAGGACAGGGAACTACTAATGGCTACACCTTC.

The chain has TRBV18 and TRBJ2-7, with 8 bases lining up with TRBD1. Germline CDR1 is KGHSH and CDR2 is LQKENI. Losses at the gene ends were 4 bases for V and 1 base for J; bases not matched to a gene: 3. CDR3 size: 14 residues. CDR3 protein: CASSLDRGSYEQYF. The CDR3 nucleotides are TGTGCCAGCTCACTAGACAGGGGATCCTACGAGCAGTACTTC.

V is TRBV7-8 and J is TRBJ1-5; a weak D match, TRBD1 (6 bases). Germline V gene lookup returns CDR1 SGHVS and CDR2 FQNEAQ. The CDR3 has 14 residues. V dropped 5 bases and J dropped 6 bases, with 14 bases sitting between them. CDR3 bases: TGTGCCAGCAGCCGCAGAGGGGGTGGTCAGCCCCAGCATTTT. Its protein product is CASSRRGGGQPQHF.

This chain links TRBV6-5 with TRBJ2-1; tentatively, D is TRBD2 (6 bases). V was trimmed by 0 bases and J by 8 bases, leaving 14 bases between them. Germline CDR1 reads MNHEY; CDR2 reads SVGAGI. This CDR3 region has 15 residues. DNA for the CDR3: TGTGCCAGCAGTTACTCGATCGGGGGAAGGGATGAGCAGTTCTTC. Its translation: CASSYSIGGRDEQFF.

The rearrangement links TRBV6-5 to TRBJ2-7; tentative D call: TRBD1 (5 bases). V lost 2 bases to trimming and J lost 5 bases, with 13 bases between them. The CDR3 extends over 14 amino acids. In germline, CDR1 is MNHEY, CDR2 SVGAGI. CDR3 amino acids: CASSYGQGPDEQYF. The CDR3 DNA sequence: TGTGCCAGCAGTTACGGGCAGGGTCCCGACGAGCAGTACTTC.

This clone has only a few counts. The rearrangement links TRBV4-3 to TRBJ2-1; D might be TRBD2 (5 bases). The CDR3 consists of 16 residues. The germline V and J ends were trimmed by 4 bases and 3 bases, with 16 bases remaining between them. CDR1 LGHNA and CDR2 YSLEER come from the germline V gene. CDR3: CASSPRGLSDYNEQFF. The CDR3 coding sequence is TGCGCCAGCAGCCCTCGGGGTTTGTCCGACTACAATGAGCAGTTCTTC.

This chain links TRBV3-1 (or the pseudogene TRBV3-2) with TRBJ2-2; D perhaps matches TRBD2 (5 bases). Germline V gene lookup returns CDR1 LGHDT and CDR2 YNNKEL (reference sequence). The CDR3 is made up of 14 amino acids. V lost 4 bases and J lost 4, with 10 bases in between. Here the CDR3 reads CASSLRRTTGELFF. The CDR3 DNA follows: TGTGCCAGCAGCCTTAGGAGGACCACCGGGGAGCTGTTTTTT.

The chain recombines TRBV18 with TRBJ2-2; TRBD2 agrees at 12 bases. There are 20 residues in the CDR3. Unmatched junction bases numbered 14, after V lost 3 bases and J lost 3 bases. The V gene's germline CDR1 is KGHSH and CDR2 LQKENI. The CDR3: CASSPRDRLAGGQHTGELFF. CDR3 DNA: TGTGCCAGCTCACCGCGAGACCGTCTAGCGGGAGGGCAGCACACCGGGGAGCTGTTTTTT.

The rearrangement links TRBV28 to TRBJ1-2; TRBD1 might be the D (5 bases). V was cut by 3 bases and J by 7 bases, with 12 bases left in between. Germline CDR1 reads MDHEN; CDR2 reads SYDVKM. This CDR3 spans 13 amino acids. The CDR3 nucleotides are TGTGCCAGCAGTTTTAGTCAGGGCGGTGGCTACACCTTC. It encodes CASSFSQGGGYTF.

This rearrangement joins TRBV11-3 to TRBJ1-1; TRBD1 is a possible D gene (6 bases). This CDR3 is built from 14 residues. Germline lookup yields CDR1 SGHNT and CDR2 YENEEA. Trimming took 5 bases from V and 2 from J, leaving 12 bases between them. The CDR3 bases are TGTGCCAGCAGCCCCGGGGGGGCAAACACTGAAGCTTTCTTT. Translated, it gives CASSPGGANTEAFF.

The J gene is TRBJ1-2, the V gene TRBV5-5; no reliable D call. Germline lookup yields CDR1 SGHKS and CDR2 YYEKEE (reference sequence). V was clipped by 4 bases and J by 1 base, with 11 bases between them. CDR3 length: 14 residues. For the CDR3, the DNA is TGTGCCAGCAGCGCAACCGGGGTTAACTATGGCTACACCTTC. Protein: CASSATGVNYGYTF.

This clone was recorded a few times. The CDR3 loop is CASSARTGRTIYF. DNA of the CDR3: TGCGCCAGCAGCGCCCGGACAGGCCGCACCATATATTTT. The chain combines TRBV5-1 with TRBJ1-3, with TRBD1 identical over 7 bases. CDR1 SGHRS and CDR2 YFSETQ come from the germline V gene. With V trimmed by 4 bases and J by 9 bases, 7 bases remained unmatched. CDR3 size: 13 residues.

This clone was observed a few times. The genes are TRBV6-2 or TRBV6-3 and TRBJ1-1; 10 bases map to TRBD1. The CDR3 extends over 16 amino acids. V dropped 5 bases and J dropped 5; count of bases not matched to a gene: 11. CDR1 MNHEY and CDR2 SVGEGT come from the germline V gene. This CDR3 is CASSTTGGYVGTEAFF. CDR3 bases: TGTGCCAGCAGTACGACAGGGGGCTACGTGGGGACTGAAGCTTTCTTT.

This sequence joins TRBV18 and TRBJ2-5; 9 nucleotides match TRBD1. The V and J ends lost 3 bases and 2 bases, in that order; junction bases with no gene match: 7. Germline values: CDR1 KGHSH, CDR2 LQKENI. This CDR3 region has 16 residues. The DNA for the CDR3 is TGTGCCAGCTCACCTGTATCTGGACAGGGGCAAGAGACCCAGTACTTC. Protein: CASSPVSGQGQETQYF.

This chain links TRBV19 with TRBJ2-3; D perhaps matches TRBD2 (6 bases). CDR3 size: 14 residues. The germline CDR1 and CDR2 sequences are LNHDA and SQIVND (reference sequence). Trimming took off 10 bases at V and 2 bases at J, with 16 bases between the two ends. The CDR3 nucleotides are TGTGCCACCCGGGGGACGGGAAACACAGATACGCAGTATTTT. The encoded protein is CATRGTGNTDTQYF.

This clone occurred a few times. The chain is built from TRBV10-3 and TRBJ2-3; possible D gene TRBD1, 6 bases. CDR1 and CDR2 from the germline V gene are ENHRY and SYGVKD. Trimming pared 4 bases from V and 6 bases from J, leaving 8 bases between. This CDR3 has 12 amino acids. Here the CDR3 DNA reads TGTGCCATCAGTGCCGACAGGGATACGCAGTATTTT. Translating gives CAISADRDTQYF.

This clone was found a few times. This rearrangement joins TRBV10-3 to TRBJ1-4, with a possible D match to TRBD1 (5 bases). V was trimmed by 4 bases and J by 2 bases, leaving 8 bases between them. The CDR3 has 14 amino acids. Per the germline V gene, CDR1 is ENHRY and CDR2 is SYGVKD. The CDR3 is CAISGTLTNEKLFF. Written as DNA, the CDR3 is TGTGCCATCAGTGGGACACTCACTAATGAAAAACTGTTTTTT.